This T cell receptor (beta chain) was found in a study of monozygotic twins with cystic fibrosis. Study-level points and caveats: Co-twins had the most similar V usage for 13 of 16 pairs, J for 8. No link emerged between shared CDR3 counts and age, concordance or severity. The repertoire was suggested to be naive-dominated, clonality median roughly 0.0089. Monozygotic CF twins shared more identical nucleotide clonotypes than unrelated patients.

The method was immunoSEQ multiplex PCR; TCRdb's version includes in-frame clones alone and lacks a portion of them. The profile shows about 23,000 clones, under 95% of them singletons. With regard to this clone: Its antigen remains unidentified.

The CDR3 sequence is 14 residues long. The germline gives CDR1 LNHDA, CDR2 SQIVND (reference sequence). Losses at the gene ends were 1 base for V and 4 bases for J; bases not matched to a gene: 3. V usage is TRBV19 and J usage is TRBJ2-5; the match to TRBD1 covers 7 bases. The TCR sequence derives from a girl aged 2 to 9 with cystic fibrosis. Specimen: blood. This CDR3 is CASSIGQGVETQYF. The CDR3 nucleotides are TGTGCCAGTAGTATAGGACAGGGTGTAGAGACCCAGTACTTC.